One sample yielded the 11 T cell receptor beta chains listed below, sequenced in a study of T cells in localized non-small cell lung cancer. The data were produced by immunoSEQ multiplex PCR, yet TCRdb's version contains in-frame clones alone and is incomplete. The sample consists of about 25,000 clones, approximately 84% of them appearing once. Material: peripheral blood, obtained before any cancer treatment. All receptors come from a male donor at least 60 years old with stage II squamous cell lung carcinoma.

V gene TRBV4-1 combines with J gene TRBJ1-1, with TRBD1 matching 8 bases. The CDR3 is made up of 16 amino acids. CDR1 is MGHRA and CDR2 is YSYEKL in the germline V gene. After removal of 0 bases from V and 0 bases from J, the junction contained 3 bases not matched to a gene. CDR3 in amino acids: CASSQESTGVNTEAFF. CDR3 bases: TGCGCCAGCAGCCAAGAATCGACAGGGGTGAACACTGAAGCTTTCTTT.

The V call is TRBV5-8, the J call TRBJ2-6; D is unclear. This CDR3 spans 14 amino acids. Germline-derived CDR1 and CDR2 are SGHTS and YDEGEE. V lost 7 bases and J 5 bases, leaving 13 bases between the germline ends. The CDR3, as DNA: TGTGCCAGCCCCACACAAAGTCGGGCCAACGTCCTGACTTTC. It translates to CASPTQSRANVLTF.

The CDR3 here is CASSELTTGGSGGYTF. The CDR3 DNA reads TGTGCCAGCAGTGAACTGACAACGGGAGGTAGTGGCGGCTACACCTTC. This sequence joins TRBV2 and TRBJ1-2; D ambiguous. The germline V gene encodes CDR1 SNHLY and CDR2 FYNNEI. The V end lost 2 bases, the J end lost 8 bases, and 21 bases lay between the germline ends. The CDR3 runs 16 residues.

The CDR3 reads CASSLSPGGYTEAFF. For the CDR3, the DNA is TGTGCCAGCAGCTTAAGTCCGGGTGGGTACACTGAAGCTTTCTTT. This sequence joins TRBV11-3 and TRBJ1-1, with no clear D. The CDR3 covers 15 residues. V was pared by 2 bases and J by 3 bases, with 13 bases between. Germline CDR1 SGHNT, CDR2 YENEEA.

V and J are TRBV11-3 and TRBJ1-3, with a tentative D call TRBD1 (5 bases). The CDR3 loop spans 14 amino acids. V dropped 3 bases and J dropped 4 bases, with 10 bases sitting between them. Germline V gene sequence: CDR1 SGHNT, CDR2 YENEEA. In nucleotides, the CDR3 is TGTGCCAGCAGCTTCTCAGGGAGGGGAAACACCATATATTTT. It encodes CASSFSGRGNTIYF.

The CDR3 nucleotides are TGCAGTGCTCACCTAAGGTACGAGCAGTACTTC. Translating gives CSAHLRYEQYF. The chain combines TRBV20-1 with TRBJ2-7; D remains ambiguous. Trimming stripped 5 bases from V and 4 bases from J, with 9 bases between. The CDR3 covers 11 residues. Germline V gene sequence: CDR1 DFQATT, CDR2 SNEGSKA (reference sequence).

This chain connects TRBV6-1 to TRBJ2-7, with 8 bases fitting TRBD1. Germline loops: CDR1 MNHNS, CDR2 SASEGT. J was trimmed by 2 bases and V by 4 bases; bases with no gene match: 7. CDR3 length: 15 amino acids. CDR3 nucleotide sequence: TGTGCCAGCAGTGTAGTACCGACAGGGGCCTACGAGCAGTACTTC. Translated: CASSVVPTGAYEQYF.

V and J are TRBV5-1 and TRBJ2-7; 10 nucleotides match TRBD2. V gave up 2 bases and J gave up 3 bases; unmatched junction bases: 5. Germline V gives CDR1 SGHRS, CDR2 YFSETQ. The CDR3 extends over 15 amino acids. The CDR3 is CASSLLAGKFYEQYF. The CDR3 nucleotides read TGCGCCAGCAGCTTACTAGCGGGAAAGTTCTACGAGCAGTACTTC.

This chain links TRBV4-1 with TRBJ2-5; 7 positions match TRBD2. Germline CDR1 reads MGHRA; CDR2 reads YSYEKL. CDR3 size: 18 residues. V lost 1 base, J lost 5 bases, and 16 bases stayed unmatched. In nucleotides, the CDR3 is TGCGCCAGCAGCCAAGGGGCGGGGGTTTTAGGACTCGAGGAGACCCAGTACTTC. Its protein product is CASSQGAGVLGLEETQYF.

This chain joins TRBV4-3 and TRBJ1-5, with no clear D. V dropped 0 bases and J dropped 2 bases, with 17 bases sitting between them. Germline lookup yields CDR1 LGHNA and CDR2 YSLEER. CDR3 length equals 18 residues. As DNA, the CDR3 is TGCGCCAGCAGCCAAGATATCGGCTCCCTTAGGGGCAATCAGCCCCAGCATTTT. It encodes CASSQDIGSLRGNQPQHF.

The chain couples TRBV4-3 to TRBJ2-5; weak D call: TRBD2 (5 bases). Trimming left V 0 bases short and J 5 bases short, with 19 bases between. CDR1 is LGHNA, CDR2 YSLEER, per germline. CDR3 length equals 17 residues. The CDR3 is CASSQDEGNSLWETQYF. The CDR3 nucleotides are TGCGCCAGCAGCCAAGACGAGGGAAATAGTCTTTGGGAGACCCAGTACTTC.